Listed below are T cell receptor beta chains from one sample, sequenced in a study of cytomegalovirus exposure and HLA in healthy donors. Profiling relied on immunoSEQ multiplex PCR, and the TCRdb table lists in-frame clones only, not all of them. The data show 90,000 to 120,000 clones, around 80% seen once. The specimen was PBMCs. These receptor sequences come from a woman between 18 and 29 years old in good health and CMV-seropositive. Both conserved end residues are part of each CDR3. D genes are given only for firm matches. Expanded clones are given a class, and other clones once, few, many or no size at all.

clone size: .
V gene: TRBV29-1
J gene: TRBJ1-1
D gene: .
CDR3 DNA: TGCAGCGCCCATGGACAGCCGAACACTGAAGCTTTCTTT
CDR3 protein: CSAHGQPNTEAFF

clone size: .
V gene: TRBV4-1
J gene: TRBJ1-2
D gene: .
CDR3 DNA: TGCGCCAGCAGCCAAGCGGATGGCTACACCTTC
CDR3 protein: CASSQADGYTF

clone size: .
V gene: TRBV2
J gene: TRBJ2-3
D gene: .
CDR3 DNA: TGTGCCAGCAACCCCCCTACGCGGGGTACGCAGTATTTT
CDR3 protein: CASNPPTRGTQYF

clone size: .
V gene: TRBV4-1
J gene: TRBJ2-3
D gene: .
CDR3 DNA: TGCGCCAGCAGCCAAGGTCCCACGGTGGGCACAGATACGCAGTATTTT
CDR3 protein: CASSQGPTVGTDTQYF

clone size: .
V gene: TRBV19
J gene: TRBJ2-5
D gene: .
CDR3 DNA: TGTGCCAGTAGTGGCTCGTGGCAGGACCAAGAGACCCAGTACTTC
CDR3 protein: CASSGSWQDQETQYF

clone size: .
V gene: TRBV25-1
J gene: TRBJ2-1
D gene: TRBD2
CDR3 DNA: TGTGCCAGCAGCCCGGGACTAGCGGTGTACAATGAGCAGTTCTTC
CDR3 protein: CASSPGLAVYNEQFF

clone size: .
V gene: TRBV19
J gene: TRBJ1-5
D gene: .
CDR3 DNA: TGTGCCAGTAGTATTCAGGGGCCAGGGGCCGACCAGCATTTT
CDR3 protein: CASSIQGPGADQHF

clone size: .
V gene: TRBV6-1
J gene: TRBJ1-1
D gene: TRBD1
CDR3 DNA: TGTGCCAGCAGTGTAGCAGGGGGACGGACTGAAGCTTTCTTT
CDR3 protein: CASSVAGGRTEAFF

clone size: few
V gene: TRBV5-1
J gene: TRBJ2-6
D gene: TRBD1
CDR3 DNA: TGCGCCAGCACTAGGACAGGTCCACTCTCTGGGGCCAACGTCCTGACTTTC
CDR3 protein: CASTRTGPLSGANVLTF

clone size: .
V gene: TRBV2
J gene: TRBJ2-1
D gene: TRBD2
CDR3 DNA: TGTGCCAGCAGGCCGGGACTACAATCGTACAATGAGCAGTTCTTC
CDR3 protein: CASRPGLQSYNEQFF

clone size: .
V gene: TRBV6-4
J gene: TRBJ1-6
D gene: .
CDR3 DNA: TGTGCCAGCAGTTCAGGGAATAATTCACCCCTCCACTTT
CDR3 protein: CASSSGNNSPLHF

clone size: many
V gene: TRBV18
J gene: TRBJ1-3
D gene: .
CDR3 DNA: TGTGCCAGCTCGCCCGCTTGGGGGGCTGGAAACACCATATATTTT
CDR3 protein: CASSPAWGAGNTIYF

clone size: .
V gene: TRBV30
J gene: TRBJ2-1
D gene: .
CDR3 DNA: TGTGCCTGGAGTGGAGCGGTCTCCTACAATGAGCAGTTCTTC
CDR3 protein: CAWSGAVSYNEQFF

clone size: few
V gene: TRBV30
J gene: TRBJ1-1
D gene: .
CDR3 DNA: TGTGCCTGGAGTGTGGGAGGGGGGAACACTGAAGCTTTCTTT
CDR3 protein: CAWSVGGGNTEAFF

clone size: .
V gene: TRBV7-8
J gene: TRBJ2-2
D gene: TRBD2
CDR3 DNA: TGTGCCAGCAGCTTAACTAGCGGGAGGGCCGGGGAGCTGTTTTTT
CDR3 protein: CASSLTSGRAGELFF

clone size: few
V gene: TRBV19
J gene: TRBJ1-5
D gene: .
CDR3 DNA: TGTGCCAGTAGTATAGCAGGGGTCAATCAGCCCCAGCATTTT
CDR3 protein: CASSIAGVNQPQHF

clone size: .
V gene: TRBV5-1
J gene: TRBJ2-5
D gene: TRBD1
CDR3 DNA: TGCGCCAGCAAATCGGGACAGCCAAGTGGTGAGACCCAGTACTTC
CDR3 protein: CASKSGQPSGETQYF

clone size: few
V gene: TRBV6-5
J gene: TRBJ1-1
D gene: TRBD1
CDR3 DNA: TGTGCCAGCAGTCCGGGACAGGCGATGAACACTGAAGCTTTCTTT
CDR3 protein: CASSPGQAMNTEAFF

clone size: .
V gene: TRBV28
J gene: TRBJ1-4
D gene: TRBD1
CDR3 DNA: TGTGCCAGCAGCCACCCGAGACCGGGACAGAAAAATGAAAAACTGTTTTTT
CDR3 protein: CASSHPRPGQKNEKLFF

clone size: .
V gene: TRBV28
J gene: TRBJ1-1
D gene: TRBD1
CDR3 DNA: TGTGCCAGCAGTGAACAGGGGAACCCTGAAGCTTTCTTT
CDR3 protein: CASSEQGNPEAFF

clone size: .
V gene: TRBV4-2
J gene: TRBJ2-5
D gene: TRBD2
CDR3 DNA: TGTGCCAGCAGCCAGTTAGCGGGATCCCAAGAGACCCAGTACTTC
CDR3 protein: CASSQLAGSQETQYF

clone size: .
V gene: TRBV30
J gene: TRBJ2-5
D gene: .
CDR3 DNA: TGTGCCTGGAGTGGACTCCAAGAGACCCAGTACTTC
CDR3 protein: CAWSGLQETQYF

clone size: .
V gene: TRBV29-1
J gene: TRBJ1-1
D gene: TRBD1
CDR3 DNA: TGCAGCGTAGTGGCCGGGACAGAGAACACTGAAGCTTTCTTT
CDR3 protein: CSVVAGTENTEAFF

clone size: .
V gene: TRBV28
J gene: TRBJ1-6
D gene: .
CDR3 DNA: TGTGCCAGCAGTCGGCAGGGTCGTAATAATTCACCCCTCCACTTT
CDR3 protein: CASSRQGRNNSPLHF

clone size: .
V gene: TRBV19
J gene: TRBJ2-1
D gene: TRBD1
CDR3 DNA: TGTGCCAGTAGTCCGACGACAGGGATCAGGGGTGAGCAGTTCTTC
CDR3 protein: CASSPTTGIRGEQFF

clone size: .
V gene: TRBV7-9
J gene: TRBJ2-7
D gene: TRBD1
CDR3 DNA: TGTGCCAGCAGCTTAGTAGACAGGGGCTACGAGCAGTACTTC
CDR3 protein: CASSLVDRGYEQYF

clone size: few
V gene: TRBV2
J gene: TRBJ2-3
D gene: .
CDR3 DNA: TGTGCCAGCAGTGTACAGCATGTGGGTAATACGCAGTATTTT
CDR3 protein: CASSVQHVGNTQYF

clone size: few
V gene: TRBV30
J gene: TRBJ1-1
D gene: .
CDR3 DNA: TGTGCCTGGAGTGACGGGAACACTGAAGCTTTCTTT
CDR3 protein: CAWSDGNTEAFF

clone size: few
V gene: TRBV6-6
J gene: TRBJ2-5
D gene: .
CDR3 DNA: TGTGCCAGCAGTTACGGGTACTTGGGCGAGACCCAGTACTTC
CDR3 protein: CASSYGYLGETQYF

clone size: .
V gene: TRBV5-1
J gene: TRBJ1-1
D gene: TRBD1
CDR3 DNA: TGCGCCAGCAGCTCAAGCCTACAGGGGGCAGGGACTGAAGCTTTCTTT
CDR3 protein: CASSSSLQGAGTEAFF

clone size: few
V gene: TRBV5-1
J gene: TRBJ1-1
D gene: .
CDR3 DNA: TGCGCCAGCAGCCCAACCCCGGGACAAAGCACCACTGAAGCTTTCTTT
CDR3 protein: CASSPTPGQSTTEAFF

clone size: .
V gene: TRBV2
J gene: TRBJ2-7
D gene: .
CDR3 DNA: TGTGCCAGCAGGGACCCCTTAGGCGGGTCTCCCACCGCCGAGCAGTACTTC
CDR3 protein: CASRDPLGGSPTAEQYF

clone size: .
V gene: TRBV5-1
J gene: TRBJ1-2
D gene: .
CDR3 DNA: TGCGCCAGCAGCTTGGCCTCAGGGGACTATGGCTACACCTTC
CDR3 protein: CASSLASGDYGYTF

clone size: .
V gene: TRBV7-8
J gene: TRBJ2-7
D gene: .
CDR3 DNA: TGTGCCAGCAGCTTCGACAGGAGCTCCTACGAGCAGTACTTC
CDR3 protein: CASSFDRSSYEQYF

clone size: .
V gene: TRBV14
J gene: TRBJ2-7
D gene: TRBD1
CDR3 DNA: TGTGCCAGCAGCCAATCCGACAGGGTCGGTGAGCAGTACTTC
CDR3 protein: CASSQSDRVGEQYF

clone size: .
V gene: TRBV6-5
J gene: TRBJ2-5
D gene: TRBD2
CDR3 DNA: TGTGCCAGCAGTTACGTAGCGGGAGGAACAGAGACCCAGTACTTC
CDR3 protein: CASSYVAGGTETQYF

clone size: .
V gene: TRBV6-5
J gene: TRBJ1-5
D gene: .
CDR3 DNA: TGTGCCAGCAGCCCAGACCGGACATCTAATCAGCCCCAGCATTTT
CDR3 protein: CASSPDRTSNQPQHF

clone size: .
V gene: TRBV6-5
J gene: TRBJ2-5
D gene: TRBD2
CDR3 DNA: TGTGCCAGCAGTTACGCGGCTAGCGGACAAGAGACCCAGTACTTC
CDR3 protein: CASSYAASGQETQYF

clone size: .
V gene: TRBV11-2
J gene: TRBJ1-5
D gene: TRBD1
CDR3 DNA: TGTGCCAGCAGCCAGACCCCGGACAGGGGCCAGCCCCAGCATTTT
CDR3 protein: CASSQTPDRGQPQHF

clone size: once
V gene: TRBV11-2
J gene: TRBJ1-2
D gene: .
CDR3 DNA: TGTGCCAGCAGCTTAGTTGTATATCAGGGGAGCTATGGCTACACCTTC
CDR3 protein: CASSLVVYQGSYGYTF

clone size: few
V gene: TRBV30
J gene: TRBJ1-5
D gene: TRBD1
CDR3 DNA: TGTGCCTCCACGACAGGGGGCTCGGGGCAGCCCCAGCATTTT
CDR3 protein: CASTTGGSGQPQHF

clone size: once
V gene: TRBV18
J gene: TRBJ2-1
D gene: TRBD2
CDR3 DNA: TGTGCCAGCTCACCGGCCGGGGGAGGGGCCTACAATGAGCAGTTCTTC
CDR3 protein: CASSPAGGGAYNEQFF

clone size: .
V gene: TRBV28
J gene: TRBJ1-1
D gene: .
CDR3 DNA: TGTGCCAGCAGTTCTTCTCCTTGGAGGACGGCTGAAGCTTTCTTT
CDR3 protein: CASSSSPWRTAEAFF

clone size: .
V gene: TRBV5-4
J gene: TRBJ2-1
D gene: TRBD1
CDR3 DNA: TGTGCCAGCGGACAGGGAGGAGACAATGAGCAGTTCTTC
CDR3 protein: CASGQGGDNEQFF

clone size: .
V gene: TRBV28
J gene: TRBJ1-1
D gene: TRBD1
CDR3 DNA: TGTGCCAGCAGTGGTGGGACAGCCACTGAAGCTTTCTTT
CDR3 protein: CASSGGTATEAFF

clone size: .
V gene: TRBV10-3
J gene: TRBJ2-1
D gene: .
CDR3 DNA: TGTGCCATCAGCGCGGTTGGCCCCTACAATGAGCAGTTCTTC
CDR3 protein: CAISAVGPYNEQFF